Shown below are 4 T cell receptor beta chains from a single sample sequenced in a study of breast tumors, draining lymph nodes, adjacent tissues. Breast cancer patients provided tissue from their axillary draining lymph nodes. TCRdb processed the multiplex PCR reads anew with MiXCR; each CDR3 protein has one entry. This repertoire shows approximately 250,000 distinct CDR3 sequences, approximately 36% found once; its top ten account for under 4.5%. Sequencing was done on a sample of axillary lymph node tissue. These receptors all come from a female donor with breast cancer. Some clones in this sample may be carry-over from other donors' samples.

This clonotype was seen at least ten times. This CDR3 reads CASSDPGLAGVGEQYF. CDR3 in DNA: TGTGCCAGCAGTGATCCGGGACTAGCGGGAGTGGGTGAGCAGTACTTC. V is TRBV2 and J is TRBJ2-7; 14 bases map to TRBD2. Losses at the gene ends were 3 bases for V and 7 bases for J; bases not matched to a gene: 8. This CDR3 is built from 16 residues. The germline gives CDR1 SNHLY, CDR2 FYNNEI.

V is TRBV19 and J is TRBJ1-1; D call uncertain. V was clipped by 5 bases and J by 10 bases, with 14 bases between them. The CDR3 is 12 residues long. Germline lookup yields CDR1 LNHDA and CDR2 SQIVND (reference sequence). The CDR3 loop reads CASSFLGERAFF. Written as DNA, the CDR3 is TGTGCCAGTAGTTTCCTTGGGGAAAGAGCTTTCTTT.

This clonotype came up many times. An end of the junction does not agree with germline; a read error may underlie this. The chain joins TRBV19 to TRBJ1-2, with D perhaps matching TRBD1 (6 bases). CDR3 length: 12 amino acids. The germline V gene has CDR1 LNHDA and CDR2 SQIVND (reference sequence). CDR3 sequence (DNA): TGTGCCAGTAGTCCAAACAGGGCCCGATTGATCTTC. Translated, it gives CASSPNRARLIF.

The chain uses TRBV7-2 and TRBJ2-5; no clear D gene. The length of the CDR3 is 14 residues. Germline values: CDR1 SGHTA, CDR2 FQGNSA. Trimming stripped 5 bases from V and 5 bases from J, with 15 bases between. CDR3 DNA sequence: TGTGCCAGCAGCCCCTCCAGGACCGGGGAGACCCAGTACTTC. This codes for CASSPSRTGETQYF.